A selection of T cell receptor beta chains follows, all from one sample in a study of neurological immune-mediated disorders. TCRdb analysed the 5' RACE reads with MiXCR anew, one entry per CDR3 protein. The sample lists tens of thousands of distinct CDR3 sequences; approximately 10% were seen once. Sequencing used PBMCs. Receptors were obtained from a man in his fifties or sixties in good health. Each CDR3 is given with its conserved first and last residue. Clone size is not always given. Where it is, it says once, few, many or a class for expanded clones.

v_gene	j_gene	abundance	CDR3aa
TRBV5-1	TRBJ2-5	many	CASSPLGENAPDGIGETQYF
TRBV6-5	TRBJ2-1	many	CASSLSLSGLEQFF
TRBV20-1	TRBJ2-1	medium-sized	CSARDRRGGADEQFF
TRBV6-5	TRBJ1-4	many	CASSYSTGGFEKLFF
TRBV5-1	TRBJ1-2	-	CASSFYICSAREVGQTNYGYTF
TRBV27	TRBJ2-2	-	CASSLRDTGEPFF
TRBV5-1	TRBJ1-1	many	CASGSRSFLWTRHQTSEAFF
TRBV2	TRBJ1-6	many	CASSEAGSYNSPLHF
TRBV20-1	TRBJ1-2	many	CSAQSSEWEIPLNRYTF
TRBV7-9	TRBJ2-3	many	CASSLGSLSSTDTQYF